The rows below give T cell receptor beta chains drawn from one sample of a study of OX40 agonist ivuxolimab in advanced cancers. The assay was immunoSEQ multiplex PCR, and TCRdb's table has in-frame clones only and misses some. Of almost 85,000 clones listed, 94% were seen once; the top ten hold approximately 10%. The sample here was CD4+ or CD8+ T cells sorted from blood, taken in a trial of the OX40 agonist ivuxolimab. The receptors derive from an adult with an advanced solid tumor such as melanoma, head and neck, liver or kidney cancer. The conserved cysteine and the conserved F or W are not part of the CDR3 here. Size values are once, few and many counts, or a class for expanded clones, and some rows have none.

v_call,j_call,clone_size,cdr3_aa
TRBV10-3,TRBJ2-1,.,AINGGRGDIGNEQF
TRBV27,TRBJ2-3,.,ASSLVHSTDTQY
TRBV7-2,TRBJ2-5,.,ASSPMTSGRETQY
TRBV6-5,TRBJ1-5,.,ATARGTEKPQPQH
TRBV7-9,TRBJ2-2,.,ASSLGAQGNTGELF
TRBV27,TRBJ1-1,.,ASSSRQGGIAEAF
TRBV11-2,TRBJ2-7,.,ASSRGGEAYEQY
TRBV29-1,TRBJ1-2,.,SVEDAAVGPLGNYGYT
TRBV4-1,TRBJ2-5,.,ASSHGTSGETQY
TRBV6-1,TRBJ1-1,few,ASSGGTAEAF
TRBV27,TRBJ2-7,.,ASSFAGGASVKY
TRBV9,TRBJ2-1,.,ASTLGAGVPYNEQF
TRBV7-9,TRBJ2-3,.,ASIKGPREKYTDTQY
TRBV4-3,TRBJ2-7,.,ASSQARGGHEQY
TRBV29-1,TRBJ2-2,.,SVPRQGGLGELF
TRBV15,TRBJ2-5,.,ATRLAELGETQY
TRBV7-9,TRBJ2-3,.,ASSLVMGTGDRNTDTQY
TRBV10-3,TRBJ2-7,.,AISEGGSAFYEQY
TRBV27,TRBJ2-3,once,ASSLSGLAGGINTQY
TRBV4-3,TRBJ1-5,.,ASSQEAGTSNQPQH
TRBV11-3,TRBJ1-6,once,ASSLGPGQGAAPVNSPLH
TRBV5-1,TRBJ1-1,.,ASKTGHEAF
TRBV11-2,TRBJ2-7,.,ASSLVIYEQY
TRBV13,TRBJ1-6,.,ASSFTGASNSPLH
TRBV7-9,TRBJ1-2,.,ASSLGGGTYGYT
TRBV4-3,TRBJ2-7,.,ASSQSRDSSYEQY
TRBV6-1,TRBJ2-7,.,ASTLTGDSYEQY
TRBV9,TRBJ2-5,.,ASSVSGQPGQETQY
TRBV29-1,TRBJ1-6,once,SVARYNSPLH
TRBV7-9,TRBJ2-7,.,ASRGPATYEQY
TRBV29-1,TRBJ2-1,.,SVESGLAAYNEQF
TRBV7-9,TRBJ1-5,.,ASSLAGGSQPQH
TRBV27,TRBJ1-6,.,ASSSWTGNSPLH
TRBV18,TRBJ2-1,.,ASSSGQYNEQF
TRBV7-9,TRBJ1-1,.,ASTTVAEAF
TRBV4-3,.,.,ASSQVSQAGIEQY
TRBV2,TRBJ2-3,.,ASSEGLAGWTDTQY
TRBV13,TRBJ1-1,.,ASSSRGRGHPEAF
TRBV7-9,TRBJ2-7,.,ASAADLGEQY
TRBV4-3,TRBJ1-1,.,ASSQDLGTGENTEAF